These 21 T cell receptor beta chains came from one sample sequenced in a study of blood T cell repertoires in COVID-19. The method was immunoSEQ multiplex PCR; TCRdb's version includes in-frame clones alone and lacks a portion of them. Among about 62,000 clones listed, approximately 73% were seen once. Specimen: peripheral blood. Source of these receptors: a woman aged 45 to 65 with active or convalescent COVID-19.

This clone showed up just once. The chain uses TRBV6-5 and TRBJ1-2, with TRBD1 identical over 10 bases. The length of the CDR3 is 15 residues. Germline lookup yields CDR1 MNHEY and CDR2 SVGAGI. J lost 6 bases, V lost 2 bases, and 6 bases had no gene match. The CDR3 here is CASSYGGTGVNGYTF. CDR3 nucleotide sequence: TGTGCCAGCAGTTACGGGGGGACAGGGGTAAATGGCTACACCTTC.

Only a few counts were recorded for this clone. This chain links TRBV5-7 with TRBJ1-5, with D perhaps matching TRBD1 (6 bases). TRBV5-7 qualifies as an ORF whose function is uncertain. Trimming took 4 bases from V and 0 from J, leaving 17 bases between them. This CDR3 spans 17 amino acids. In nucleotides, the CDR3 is TGTGCCAGCAGCAAGGGGGGGCAGGGTGTTAGCAATCAGCCCCAGCATTTT. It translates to CASSKGGQGVSNQPQHF.

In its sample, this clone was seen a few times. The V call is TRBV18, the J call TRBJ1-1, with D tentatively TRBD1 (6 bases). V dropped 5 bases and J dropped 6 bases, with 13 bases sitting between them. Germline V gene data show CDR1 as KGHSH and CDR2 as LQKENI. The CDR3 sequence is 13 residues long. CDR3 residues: CASSTGHPSEAFF. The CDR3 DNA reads TGTGCCAGCTCAACGGGACATCCTTCTGAAGCTTTCTTT.

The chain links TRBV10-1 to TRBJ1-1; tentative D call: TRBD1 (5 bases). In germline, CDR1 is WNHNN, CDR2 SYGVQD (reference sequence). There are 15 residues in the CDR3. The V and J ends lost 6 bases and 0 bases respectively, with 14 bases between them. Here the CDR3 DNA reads TGCGCCAGCAGCACCTCGGGACTTCTGAACACTGAAGCTTTCTTT. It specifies CASSTSGLLNTEAFF.

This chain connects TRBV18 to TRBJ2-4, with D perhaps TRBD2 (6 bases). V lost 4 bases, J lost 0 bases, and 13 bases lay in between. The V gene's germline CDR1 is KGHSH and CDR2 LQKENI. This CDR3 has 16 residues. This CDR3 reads CASSQAGKLAKNIQYF. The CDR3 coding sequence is TGTGCCAGCTCACAGGCGGGGAAGTTAGCCAAAAACATTCAGTACTTC.

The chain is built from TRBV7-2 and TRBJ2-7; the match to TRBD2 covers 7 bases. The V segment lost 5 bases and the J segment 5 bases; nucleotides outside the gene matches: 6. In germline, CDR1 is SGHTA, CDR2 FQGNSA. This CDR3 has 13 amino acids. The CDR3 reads CASSPVTSNEQYF. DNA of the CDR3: TGTGCCAGCAGCCCAGTGACTAGCAACGAGCAGTACTTC.

In nucleotides, the CDR3 is TGTGCCAGCAGTTACCACAGGGTCGATCAGCCCCAGCATTTT. This sequence encodes CASSYHRVDQPQHF. This chain joins TRBV6-5 and TRBJ1-5; a possible D gene is TRBD1 (6 bases). CDR3 length: 14 amino acids. The V end was cut by 2 bases, the J end by 5 bases, with 10 bases between. Germline lookup yields CDR1 MNHEY and CDR2 SVGAGI.

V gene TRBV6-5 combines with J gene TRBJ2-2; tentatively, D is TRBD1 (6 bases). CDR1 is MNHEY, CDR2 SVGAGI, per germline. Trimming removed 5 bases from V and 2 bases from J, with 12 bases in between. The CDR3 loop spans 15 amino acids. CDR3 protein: CASSPEGVNTGELFF. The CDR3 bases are TGTGCCAGCAGTCCCGAGGGGGTTAACACCGGGGAGCTGTTTTTT.

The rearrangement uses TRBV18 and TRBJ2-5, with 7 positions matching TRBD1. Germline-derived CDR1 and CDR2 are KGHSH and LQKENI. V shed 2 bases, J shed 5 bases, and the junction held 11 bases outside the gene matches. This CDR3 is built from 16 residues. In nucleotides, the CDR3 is TGTGCCAGCTCACCAAGAACCACAGGGGATATGGAGACCCAGTACTTC. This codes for CASSPRTTGDMETQYF.

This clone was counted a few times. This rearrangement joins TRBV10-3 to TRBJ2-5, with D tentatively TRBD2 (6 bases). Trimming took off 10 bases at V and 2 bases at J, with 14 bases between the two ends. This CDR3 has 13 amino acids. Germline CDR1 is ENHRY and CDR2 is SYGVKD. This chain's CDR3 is CATTERAQETQYF. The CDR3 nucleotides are TGTGCCACGACGGAGCGGGCTCAAGAGACCCAGTACTTC.

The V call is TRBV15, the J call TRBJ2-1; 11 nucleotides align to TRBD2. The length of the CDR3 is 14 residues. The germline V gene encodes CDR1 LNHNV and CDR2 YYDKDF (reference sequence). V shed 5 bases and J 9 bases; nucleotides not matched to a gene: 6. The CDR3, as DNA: TGTGCCACCAGCGGTAGCGGGAGGGCCGGTGAGCAGTTCTTC. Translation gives CATSGSGRAGEQFF.

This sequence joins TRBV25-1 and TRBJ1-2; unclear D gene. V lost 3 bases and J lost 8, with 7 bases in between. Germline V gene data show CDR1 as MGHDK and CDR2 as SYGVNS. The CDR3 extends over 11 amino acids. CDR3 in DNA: TGTGCCAGCAGTGAGACATTCGGCTACACCTTC. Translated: CASSETFGYTF.

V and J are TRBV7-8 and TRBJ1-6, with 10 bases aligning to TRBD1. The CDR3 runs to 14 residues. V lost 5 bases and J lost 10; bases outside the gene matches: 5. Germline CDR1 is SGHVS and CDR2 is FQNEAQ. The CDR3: CASSRDRGGSPLHF. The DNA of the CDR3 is TGTGCCAGCAGCCGGGACAGGGGAGGATCACCCCTCCACTTT.

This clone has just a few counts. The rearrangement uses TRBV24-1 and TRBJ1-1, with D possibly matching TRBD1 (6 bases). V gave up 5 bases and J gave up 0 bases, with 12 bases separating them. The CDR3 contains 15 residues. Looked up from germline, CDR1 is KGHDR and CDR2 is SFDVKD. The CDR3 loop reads CATSAGTPMNTEAFF. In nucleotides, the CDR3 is TGTGCCACCAGTGCCGGGACACCCATGAACACTGAAGCTTTCTTT.

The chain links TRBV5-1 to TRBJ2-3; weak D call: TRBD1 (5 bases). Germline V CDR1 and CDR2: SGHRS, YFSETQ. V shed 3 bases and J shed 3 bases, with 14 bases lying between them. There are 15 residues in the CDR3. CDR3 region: CASSWGGASTDTQYF. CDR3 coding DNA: TGCGCCAGCAGCTGGGGCGGAGCTAGTACAGATACGCAGTATTTT. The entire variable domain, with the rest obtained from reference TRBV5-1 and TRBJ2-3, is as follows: KAGVTQTPRYLIKTRGQQVTLSCSPISGHRSVSWYQQTPGQGLQFLFEYFSETQRNKGNFPGRFSGRQFSNSRSEMNVSTLELGDSALYLCASSWGGASTDTQYFGPGTRLTVL.

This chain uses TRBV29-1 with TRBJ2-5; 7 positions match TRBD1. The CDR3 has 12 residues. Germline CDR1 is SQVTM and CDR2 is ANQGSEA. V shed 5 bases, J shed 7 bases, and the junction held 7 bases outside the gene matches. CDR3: CSVTTGDGTQYF. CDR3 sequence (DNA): TGCAGCGTTACCACAGGGGACGGGACCCAGTACTTC.

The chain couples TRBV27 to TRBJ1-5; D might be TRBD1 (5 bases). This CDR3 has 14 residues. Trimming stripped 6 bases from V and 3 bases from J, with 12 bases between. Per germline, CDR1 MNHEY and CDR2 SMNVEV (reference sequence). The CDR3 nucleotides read TGTGCCAGCAGCCCCGACAGCCCCAATCAGCCCCAGCATTTT. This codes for CASSPDSPNQPQHF.

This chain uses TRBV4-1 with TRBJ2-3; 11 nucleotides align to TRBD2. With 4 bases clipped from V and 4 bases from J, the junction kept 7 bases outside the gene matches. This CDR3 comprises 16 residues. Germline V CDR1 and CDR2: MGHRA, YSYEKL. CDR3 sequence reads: CASSPRLAGSADTQYF. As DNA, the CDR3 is TGCGCCAGCAGCCCCCGACTAGCGGGATCGGCAGATACGCAGTATTTT.

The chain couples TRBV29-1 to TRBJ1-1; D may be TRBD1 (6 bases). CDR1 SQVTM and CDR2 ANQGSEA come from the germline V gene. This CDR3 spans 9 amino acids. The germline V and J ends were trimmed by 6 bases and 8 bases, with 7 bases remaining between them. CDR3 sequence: CSVDREAFF. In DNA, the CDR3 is TGCAGCGTAGACAGGGAAGCTTTCTTT.

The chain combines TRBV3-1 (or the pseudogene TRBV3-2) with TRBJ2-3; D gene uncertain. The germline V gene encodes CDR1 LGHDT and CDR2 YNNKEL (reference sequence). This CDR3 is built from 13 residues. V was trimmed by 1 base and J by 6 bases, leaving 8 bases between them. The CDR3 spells CASSQGWHDTQYF. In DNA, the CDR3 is TGTGCCAGCAGCCAAGGGTGGCACGATACGCAGTATTTT.

The CDR3 nucleotides read TGTGCCAGCAGCTCCAGGGGGCTGGCTTTCTTT. This gives the protein CASSSRGLAFF. The chain combines TRBV7-9 with TRBJ1-1, with 8 bases that match TRBD1. J was trimmed by 11 bases and V by 4 bases; bases with no gene match: 3. This CDR3 is built from 11 residues. Germline V gives CDR1 SEHNR, CDR2 FQNEAQ (reference sequence).